The clone carrying this T cell receptor (beta chain) was counted only a few times. The antigen is unknown. The PCR employed 60 Vbeta primers together with 13 Jbeta primers. Repertoires were generated with immunoSEQ multiplex PCR, while TCRdb's copy carries only in-frame clones and drops some. The table lists more than 95,000 clones, 10% of them singletons. The data were obtained in a study of cytomegalovirus exposure and HLA in healthy donors. Findings of the study overall: A later look showed TCR association rates differing by HLA locus, highest for DRB1 and lowest for HLA-C. The authors excluded some V segments, including TRBV6-2 and TRBV6-3, as indistinguishable.

The CDR3 spans 15 residues. V shed 1 base and J 6 bases; nucleotides not matched to a gene: 5. CDR1 MGHRA and CDR2 YSYEKL come from the germline V gene. The rearrangement links TRBV4-1 to TRBJ2-1; 8 bases are shared with TRBD2. Sequencing was performed on PBMCs. This receptor was identified in a woman under 30 in good health and CMV-seropositive. The CDR3 protein is CASSQGTSSINEQFF. The CDR3 DNA reads as TGCGCCAGCAGCCAAGGGACTAGCAGCATCAATGAGCAGTTCTTC.